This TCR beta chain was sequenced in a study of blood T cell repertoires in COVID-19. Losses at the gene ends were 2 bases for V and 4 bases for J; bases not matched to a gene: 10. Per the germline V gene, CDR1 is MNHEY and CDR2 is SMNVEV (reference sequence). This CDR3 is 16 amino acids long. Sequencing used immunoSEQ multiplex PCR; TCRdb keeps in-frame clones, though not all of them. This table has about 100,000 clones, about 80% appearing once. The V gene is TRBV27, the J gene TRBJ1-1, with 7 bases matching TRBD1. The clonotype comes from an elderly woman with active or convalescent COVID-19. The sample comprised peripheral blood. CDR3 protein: CASSLRSPGGRTEAFF. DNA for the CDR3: TGTGCCAGCAGTTTACGCTCACCAGGGGGGCGCACTGAAGCTTTCTTT.